These 10 T cell receptor beta chains came from one sample sequenced in a study of OX40 agonist ivuxolimab in advanced cancers. TCRdb's copy holds only in-frame clones and misses some; the assay was immunoSEQ multiplex PCR. The data show roughly 60,000 clones, approximately 80% seen once. The sample consisted of CD4+ or CD8+ T cells sorted from blood, taken in a trial of the OX40 agonist ivuxolimab. All receptors come from an adult with an advanced solid tumor such as melanoma, head and neck, liver or kidney cancer.

The CDR3 sequence: CAGHDRAVDTQYF. For the CDR3, the DNA is TGTGCCGGACACGACAGGGCAGTAGATACGCAGTATTTT. The gene calls are TRBV5-6 and TRBJ2-3, with 7 positions matching TRBD1. This CDR3 comprises 13 residues. Germline V gives CDR1 SGHDT, CDR2 YYEEEE. V lost 10 bases to trimming and J lost 5 bases; unmatched junction nucleotides: 10.

The rearrangement uses TRBV28 and TRBJ2-5; no reliable D call. The CDR3 is 12 amino acids. Trimming shortened V by 6 bases and J by 7 bases, and 12 bases separated the two germline ends. In germline, CDR1 is MDHEN, CDR2 SYDVKM. CDR3 sequence (DNA): TGTGCCAGCAGGAGATCAACGGGGACCCAGTACTTC. Translation gives CASRRSTGTQYF.

The chain uses TRBV2 and TRBJ2-2, with D maybe TRBD2 (6 bases). The V gene's germline CDR1 is SNHLY and CDR2 FYNNEI. This CDR3 has 14 amino acids. Trimming shortened V by 6 bases and J by 0 bases, and 8 bases separated the two germline ends. As DNA, the CDR3 is TGTGCCAGCAGGGGGGGTGCGAACACCGGGGAGCTGTTTTTT. This codes for CASRGGANTGELFF.

This clone was seen a handful of times. This chain links TRBV11-3 with TRBJ1-1; D ambiguous. CDR3 length equals 18 residues. CDR1 and CDR2 from the germline V gene are SGHNT and YENEEA. V gave up 5 bases and J gave up 3 bases, with 25 bases separating them. CDR3 bases: TGTGCCAGCAGCAGAGAGGCTACGGGGTATGAGGGCGACACTGAAGCTTTCTTT. It codes for CASSREATGYEGDTEAFF.

This chain links TRBV6-1 with TRBJ2-7; D unresolved. V was clipped by 1 base and J by 0 bases, with 4 bases between them. There are 13 residues in the CDR3. The germline V gene has CDR1 MNHNS and CDR2 SASEGT. The DNA for the CDR3 is TGTGCCAGCAGTGAAGTAAGCTCCTACGAGCAGTACGTC. This translates into CASSEVSSYEQYV.

This chain links TRBV19 with TRBJ2-3, with TRBD2 matching 9 bases. J was trimmed by 2 bases and V by 4 bases; bases with no gene match: 7. The CDR3 spans 16 residues. CDR1 and CDR2 (germline): LNHDA, SQIVND (reference sequence). The CDR3 nucleotides read TGTGCCAGTAGTACTAGACTAGCGGAGAACACAGATACGCAGTATTTT. Translation gives CASSTRLAENTDTQYF.

This sequence joins TRBV2 and TRBJ2-1; 10 nucleotides match TRBD1. The CDR3 sequence is 14 residues long. CDR1 SNHLY and CDR2 FYNNEI come from the germline V gene. Trimming at V came to 6 bases and at J to 5 bases, leaving 4 bases not matched to a gene. The DNA of the CDR3 is TGTGCCAGCAGCCGGGACAGGGGAAACAATGAGCAGTTCTTC. This sequence encodes CASSRDRGNNEQFF.

The genes are TRBV5-1 and TRBJ2-5; weak D call: TRBD2 (6 bases). Germline CDR1 SGHRS, CDR2 YFSETQ. CDR3 length equals 13 residues. V was pared by 4 bases and J by 11 bases, with 18 bases between. Here the CDR3 reads CASSIPGTEEQYF. The CDR3 nucleotides read TGCGCCAGCAGCATCCCCGGGACTGAAGAGCAGTACTTC.

This sequence joins TRBV19 and TRBJ2-6; 7 nucleotides line up with TRBD1. V trimming: 7 bases; J trimming: 4 bases; junction bases outside the gene matches: 4. CDR1 LNHDA and CDR2 SQIVND come from the germline V gene (reference sequence). CDR3 length: 14 residues. CDR3 loop: CASNRGTGANVLTF. As DNA, the CDR3 is TGTGCCAGTAACAGGGGAACCGGGGCCAACGTCCTGACTTTC.

The V gene is TRBV4-1, the J gene TRBJ2-5; TRBD1 is a possible D gene (5 bases). The better agreement between TRBJ2-7 and the DNA end casts doubt on the J call. The CDR3 has 15 amino acids. Germline CDR1 is MGHRA and CDR2 is YSYEKL. CDR3 residues: CASSQQGYPSYEQYF. CDR3 sequence (DNA): TGCGCCAGCAGCCAACAGGGCTACCCCTCCTACGAGCAGTACTTC.